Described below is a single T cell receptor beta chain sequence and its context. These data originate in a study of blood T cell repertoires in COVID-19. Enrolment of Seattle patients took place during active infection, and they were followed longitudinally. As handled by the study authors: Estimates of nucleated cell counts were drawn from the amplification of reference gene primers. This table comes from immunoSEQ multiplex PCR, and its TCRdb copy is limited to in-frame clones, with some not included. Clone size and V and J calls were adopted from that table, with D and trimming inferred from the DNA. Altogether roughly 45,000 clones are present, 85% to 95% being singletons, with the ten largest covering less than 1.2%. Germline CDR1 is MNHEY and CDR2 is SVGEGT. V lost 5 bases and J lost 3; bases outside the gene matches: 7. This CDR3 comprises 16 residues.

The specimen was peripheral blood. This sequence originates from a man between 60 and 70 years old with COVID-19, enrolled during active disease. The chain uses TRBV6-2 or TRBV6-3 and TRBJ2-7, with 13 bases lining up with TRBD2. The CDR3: CASSTPTSGRVYEQYF. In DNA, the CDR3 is TGTGCCAGCAGTACACCAACTAGCGGGAGGGTCTACGAGCAGTACTTC.